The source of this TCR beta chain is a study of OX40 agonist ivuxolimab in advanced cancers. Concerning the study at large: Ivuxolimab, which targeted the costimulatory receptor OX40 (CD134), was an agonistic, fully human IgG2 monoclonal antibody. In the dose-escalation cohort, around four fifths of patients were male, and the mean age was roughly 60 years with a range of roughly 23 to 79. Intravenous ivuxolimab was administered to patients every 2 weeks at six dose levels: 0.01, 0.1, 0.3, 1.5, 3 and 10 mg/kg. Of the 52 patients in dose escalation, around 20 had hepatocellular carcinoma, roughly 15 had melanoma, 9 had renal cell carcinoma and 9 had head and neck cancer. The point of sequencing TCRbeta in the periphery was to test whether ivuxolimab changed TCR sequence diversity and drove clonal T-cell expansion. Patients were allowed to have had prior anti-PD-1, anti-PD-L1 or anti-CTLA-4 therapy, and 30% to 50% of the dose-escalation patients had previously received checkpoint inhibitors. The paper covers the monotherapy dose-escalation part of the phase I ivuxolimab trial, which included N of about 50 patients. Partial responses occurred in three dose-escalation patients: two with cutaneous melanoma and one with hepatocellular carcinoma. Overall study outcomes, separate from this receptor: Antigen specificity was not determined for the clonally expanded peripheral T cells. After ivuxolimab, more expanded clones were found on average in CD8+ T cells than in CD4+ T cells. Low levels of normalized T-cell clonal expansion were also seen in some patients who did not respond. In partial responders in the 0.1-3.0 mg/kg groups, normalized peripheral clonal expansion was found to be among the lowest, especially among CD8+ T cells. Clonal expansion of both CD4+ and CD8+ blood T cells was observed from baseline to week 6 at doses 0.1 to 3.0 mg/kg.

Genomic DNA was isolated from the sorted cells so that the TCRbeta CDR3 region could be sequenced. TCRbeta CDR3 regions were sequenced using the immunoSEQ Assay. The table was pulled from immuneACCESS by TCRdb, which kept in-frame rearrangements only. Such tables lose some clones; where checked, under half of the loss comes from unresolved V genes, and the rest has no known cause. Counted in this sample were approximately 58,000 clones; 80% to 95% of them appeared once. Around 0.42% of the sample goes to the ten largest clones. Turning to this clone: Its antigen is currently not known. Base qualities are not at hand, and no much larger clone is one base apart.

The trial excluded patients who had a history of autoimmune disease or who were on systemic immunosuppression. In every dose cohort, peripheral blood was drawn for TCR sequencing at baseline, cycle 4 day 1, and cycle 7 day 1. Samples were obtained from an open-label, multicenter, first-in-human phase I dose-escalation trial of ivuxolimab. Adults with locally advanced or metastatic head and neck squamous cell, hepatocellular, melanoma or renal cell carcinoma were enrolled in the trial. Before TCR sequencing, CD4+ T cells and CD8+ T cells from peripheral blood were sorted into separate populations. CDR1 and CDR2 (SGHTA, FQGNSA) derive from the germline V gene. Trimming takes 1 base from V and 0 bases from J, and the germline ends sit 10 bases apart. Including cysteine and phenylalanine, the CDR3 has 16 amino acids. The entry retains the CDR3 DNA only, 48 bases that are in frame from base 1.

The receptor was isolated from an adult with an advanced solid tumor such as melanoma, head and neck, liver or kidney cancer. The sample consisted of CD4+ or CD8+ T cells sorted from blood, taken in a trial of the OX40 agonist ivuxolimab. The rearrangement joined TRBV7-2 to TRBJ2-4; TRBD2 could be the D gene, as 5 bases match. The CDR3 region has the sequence CASSLEGGLAKNIQYF. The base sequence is TGTGCCAGCAGCTTAGAAGGAGGACTAGCCAAAAACATTCAGTACTTC.